The text below deals with one T cell receptor (beta chain). Its antigen is unknown. The sample carries other DNA sequences with the same CDR3. Naive CD8 cells lacked CD45RO, underwent positive selection for CCR7 and left out terminally differentiated effector memory CD45RA+ cells. This sample was included in a study of shared clonotypes between healthy human individuals. Study details: Donors had three CD4 naive, three CD4 memory, two CD8 naive and one CD8 memory plate apiece. Study observations and caveats: Unshared clonotypes carried lower generation probabilities than those common to all four donors.

Replicate PCRs run on sorted subsets employed about 220 ng DNA, approximately 30,000 T cell genomes. The repertoire was sequenced with immunoSEQ multiplex PCR; TCRdb's copy has only in-frame clones and lacks some. The sample holds fewer than 800,000 clones, approximately 90% seen once. The CDR3 has 13 amino acids. The ends were cut back, 4 bases at V and 3 bases at J, with 11 bases in the middle. CDR1 is SGHRS, CDR2 YFSETQ, per germline. The genes are TRBV5-1 and TRBJ2-7, with TRBD2 as a possible D gene (6 bases). The receptor comes from a man between 25 and 39 years old in good health. The sample was naive CD8+ T cells sorted from blood. CDR3 protein: CASSPGTYYEQYF. The CDR3, as DNA: TGCGCCAGCAGCCCCGGGACTTACTACGAGCAGTACTTC.